Following are 29 T cell receptor beta chains from one sample sequenced in a study of blood T cell repertoires in COVID-19. Sequenced by immunoSEQ multiplex PCR; TCRdb stores in-frame clones only, minus some. Found here are 300,000 to 400,000 clones, about 88% of them singletons; the top ten hold over 2.5%. The sequenced material came from peripheral blood. The receptors shown here come from a human donor in a cohort sampled during active COVID-19.

This chain links TRBV5-6 with TRBJ1-2; D gene unclear. Deletions cut 0 bases from V and 1 base from J, with 13 bases between. Germline lookup yields CDR1 SGHDT and CDR2 YYEEEE. The CDR3 extends over 16 amino acids. CDR3 sequence reads: CASSLGVGEGNYGYTF. CDR3 DNA: TGTGCCAGCAGCTTGGGGGTCGGGGAAGGTAACTATGGCTACACCTTC.

The rearrangement links TRBV15 to TRBJ1-1; 7 bases align to TRBD1. The CDR3 totals 13 residues. Germline-derived CDR1 and CDR2 are LNHNV and YYDKDF (reference sequence). The trim removed 8 bases at V and 6 bases at J, leaving 9 bases unmatched. CDR3 coding DNA: TGTGCCACCTCCAGGGGGAGTAGGGCTGAAGCTTTCTTT. This gives the protein CATSRGSRAEAFF.

The V and J genes are TRBV7-9 and TRBJ2-7; 7 bases line up with TRBD1. This CDR3 comprises 14 residues. Looked up from germline, CDR1 is SEHNR and CDR2 is FQNEAQ (reference sequence). With V trimmed by 1 base and J by 5 bases, 5 bases remained unmatched. This chain's CDR3 is CASSLGQGIHEQYF. CDR3 in DNA: TGTGCCAGCAGCTTAGGACAGGGTATCCACGAGCAGTACTTC.

The chain uses TRBV4-2 and TRBJ2-3; 7 bases are shared with TRBD2. The CDR3 totals 17 residues. J lost 6 bases, V lost 0 bases, and 12 bases had no gene match. Germline CDR1 LGHNA, CDR2 YNFKEQ. The CDR3 DNA reads as TGTGCCAGCAGCCAAGATTTACCGGGAGGTCTGAGCGATACGCAGTATTTT. Translation: CASSQDLPGGLSDTQYF.

The chain employs TRBV6-1 and TRBJ1-5; D is ambiguous. V was clipped by 0 bases and J by 10 bases, with 10 bases between them. CDR3 length: 13 amino acids. Germline-derived CDR1 and CDR2 are MNHNS and SASEGT. This chain's CDR3 is CASSEAETTPQHF. In nucleotides, the CDR3 is TGTGCCAGCAGTGAAGCCGAGACAACCCCCCAGCATTTT.

The chain uses TRBV29-1 and TRBJ1-1, with D perhaps matching TRBD1 (5 bases). The germline V gene has CDR1 SQVTM and CDR2 ANQGSEA. Deletions cut 2 bases from V and 12 bases from J, with 13 bases between. This CDR3 comprises 11 residues. The CDR3 DNA reads TGCAGCGTTGAACGTCAGGGTTGGACTTTCTTT. Amino acids: CSVERQGWTFF.

The rearrangement joins TRBV5-6 to TRBJ2-2; 9 positions match TRBD1. The CDR3 consists of 15 residues. The ends lost 2 bases at V and 6 bases at J; junction bases unmatched: 5. In germline, CDR1 is SGHDT, CDR2 YYEEEE. The CDR3 DNA sequence: TGTGCCAGCAGCTTTGGGACAGGGTCCCCCGGGGAGCTGTTTTTT. This codes for CASSFGTGSPGELFF.

The chain couples TRBV25-1 to TRBJ1-1, with a weak D call TRBD1 (6 bases). Germline assignment: CDR1 MGHDK and CDR2 SYGVNS. Trimming pared 1 base from V and 5 bases from J, leaving 11 bases between. This CDR3 is built from 14 residues. The CDR3 spells CASSEWGGRTEAFF. CDR3 DNA sequence: TGTGCCAGCAGTGAATGGGGGGGGCGTACTGAAGCTTTCTTT. Full variable domain (rest looked up from reference TRBV25-1 and TRBJ1-1): EADIYQTPRYLVIGTGKKITLECSQTMGHDKMYWYQQDPGMELHLIHYSYGVNSTEKGDLSSESTVSRIRTEHFPLTLESARPSHTSQYLCASSEWGGRTEAFFGQGTRLTVV.

This clone was seen only a few times. The rearrangement joins TRBV6-5 to TRBJ1-1; TRBD1 agrees at 7 bases. The CDR3 covers 14 residues. Germline V gene lookup returns CDR1 MNHEY and CDR2 SVGAGI. V dropped 6 bases and J dropped 5; count of bases not matched to a gene: 9. The CDR3 protein is CASRPRQGRTEAFF. The CDR3 bases are TGTGCCAGCAGACCTCGACAGGGTCGGACTGAAGCTTTCTTT.

The V and J genes are TRBV7-9 and TRBJ2-7; 7 bases line up with TRBD2. Germline lookup yields CDR1 SEHNR and CDR2 FQNEAQ (reference sequence). V lost 8 bases, J lost 2 bases, and 15 bases stayed unmatched. The CDR3 length is 16 residues. The CDR3 nucleotides read TGTGCCAGCTCGGGGGGTTGGGCAGGGTCGACCTACGAGCAGTACTTC. It translates to CASSGGWAGSTYEQYF.

The chain recombines TRBV5-4 with TRBJ1-2; D remains ambiguous. From germline, CDR1 is SGHNT and CDR2 YYREEE (reference sequence). This CDR3 is 12 amino acids long. The V end lost 4 bases, the J end lost 6 bases, and 10 bases lay between the germline ends. The DNA of the CDR3 is TGTGCCAGCAGCGATACTGCCGATGGCTACACCTTC. This gives the protein CASSDTADGYTF.

This rearrangement joins TRBV5-6 to TRBJ1-6; the D gene is possibly TRBD1 (6 bases). Trimming removed 0 bases from V and 9 bases from J, with 16 bases in between. This CDR3 has 16 residues. The germline gives CDR1 SGHDT, CDR2 YYEEEE. The chain's CDR3 is CASSLARGWEISPLHF. CDR3 nucleotides: TGTGCCAGCAGCTTGGCCAGGGGATGGGAGATTTCACCCCTCCACTTT.

This clone was counted a single time. J is TRBJ2-5 and V is TRBV5-4; the D gene is possibly TRBD2 (6 bases). Germline loops: CDR1 SGHNT, CDR2 YYREEE (reference sequence). V was shortened by 6 bases and J by 3 bases, with 15 bases between the two germline ends. This CDR3 comprises 14 residues. The CDR3 here is CASTISPGEETQYF. DNA of the CDR3: TGTGCCAGCACCATATCGCCGGGGGAAGAGACCCAGTACTTC.

The chain joins TRBV4-1 to TRBJ1-2; D is perhaps TRBD1 (5 bases). The CDR3 is 17 residues long. CDR1 MGHRA and CDR2 YSYEKL come from the germline V gene. V gave up 0 bases and J gave up 4 bases, with 18 bases separating them. CDR3 in DNA: TGCGCCAGCAGCCAAGATGACACAGGCAGGGCTTTCTATGGCTACACCTTC. Protein product: CASSQDDTGRAFYGYTF.

V is TRBV2 and J is TRBJ2-1, with 7 bases aligning to TRBD2. The CDR3 length is 15 residues. CDR1 is SNHLY, CDR2 FYNNEI, per germline. The trim removed 4 bases at V and 5 bases at J, leaving 8 bases unmatched. The CDR3 sequence is CASSAEAGRDNEQFF. CDR3 nucleotides: TGTGCCAGCAGTGCTGAAGCGGGGCGGGACAATGAGCAGTTCTTC.

This rearrangement joins TRBV6-1 to TRBJ1-1; D gene uncertain. The V end was cut by 3 bases, the J end by 0 bases, with 11 bases between. Germline assignment: CDR1 MNHNS and CDR2 SASEGT. This CDR3 spans 15 amino acids. Here the CDR3 DNA reads TGTGCCAGCAGTGATATACAGAGAATGAACACTGAAGCTTTCTTT. Its translation: CASSDIQRMNTEAFF.

The J gene is TRBJ2-1, the V gene TRBV5-8; 10 nucleotides agree with TRBD2. The V and J ends lost 0 bases and 0 bases, in that order; junction bases with no gene match: 12. Per the germline V gene, CDR1 is SGHTS and CDR2 is YDEGEE. This CDR3 has 20 residues. In DNA, the CDR3 is TGTGCCAGCAGCTTGGCCGCTCTAGCGGGGGCCCTTAGCTCCTACAATGAGCAGTTCTTC. Translated, it gives CASSLAALAGALSSYNEQFF.

The chain is built from TRBV5-1 and TRBJ1-2; no firm D call. The CDR3 contains 13 residues. The germline gives CDR1 SGHRS, CDR2 YFSETQ. V lost 1 base, J lost 5 bases, and 9 bases lay in between. In nucleotides, the CDR3 is TGCGCCAGCAGCTTGAGGTTCAGGTATGGCTACACCTTC. It codes for CASSLRFRYGYTF.

The gene calls are TRBV19 and TRBJ2-5; 9 bases match TRBD1. This CDR3 contains 14 residues. The trim removed 6 bases at V and 5 bases at J, leaving 7 bases unmatched. Germline CDR1 reads LNHDA; CDR2 reads SQIVND (reference sequence). In DNA, the CDR3 is TGTGCCAGTAGCCCCGGGACAGGGCCCGAGACCCAGTACTTC. It specifies CASSPGTGPETQYF.

The rearrangement joins TRBV5-4 to TRBJ2-3; D is unclear. Trimming shortened V by 0 bases and J by 0 bases, and 11 bases separated the two germline ends. Germline V gene lookup returns CDR1 SGHNT and CDR2 YYREEE (reference sequence). This CDR3 has 16 amino acids. The CDR3 spells CASSLGGDTSTDTQYF. The DNA for the CDR3 is TGTGCCAGCAGCTTGGGCGGAGATACTAGCACAGATACGCAGTATTTT.

The rearrangement joins TRBV5-1 to TRBJ1-1, with 9 bases matching TRBD1. The CDR3 runs 16 residues. J gave up 0 bases and V 3 bases, and 6 bases lay outside the gene matches. The germline gives CDR1 SGHRS, CDR2 YFSETQ. The CDR3 DNA reads as TGCGCCAGCAGCTCCTTGGACAGGGGCATGAACACTGAAGCTTTCTTT. Its translation: CASSSLDRGMNTEAFF.

The chain combines TRBV5-5 with TRBJ2-7; no clear D. Germline CDR1 reads SGHKS; CDR2 reads YYEKEE (reference sequence). V was shortened by 0 bases and J by 0 bases, with 13 bases between the two germline ends. The CDR3 has 16 residues. The DNA for the CDR3 is TGTGCCAGCAGCTTGGTGGGCAGGCCAAGCTCCTACGAGCAGTACTTC. As protein: CASSLVGRPSSYEQYF.

The V call is TRBV3-1 (or the pseudogene TRBV3-2), the J call TRBJ1-1, with D possibly matching TRBD1 (6 bases). The CDR3 sequence is 14 residues long. Germline-derived CDR1 and CDR2 are LGHDT and YNNKEL (reference sequence). V was pared by 4 bases and J by 4 bases, with 13 bases between. DNA for the CDR3: TGTGCCAGCAGCCGGGGAGAGGGGGTCACTGAAGCTTTCTTT. It codes for CASSRGEGVTEAFF.

The rearrangement uses TRBV24-1 and TRBJ2-3; 7 nucleotides match TRBD1. Germline CDR1 KGHDR, CDR2 SFDVKD. Losses at the gene ends were 3 bases for V and 4 bases for J; bases not matched to a gene: 6. The CDR3 sequence is 15 residues long. The CDR3 region is CATSDTGVSADTQYF. CDR3 DNA: TGTGCCACCAGTGATACAGGGGTATCTGCAGATACGCAGTATTTT.

This chain links TRBV2 with TRBJ2-5, with D possibly TRBD2 on 5 matching bases. V was trimmed by 7 bases and J by 0 bases, leaving 24 bases between them. The CDR3 loop spans 18 amino acids. The V gene's germline CDR1 is SNHLY and CDR2 FYNNEI. As DNA, the CDR3 is TGTGCCAGCAATACGATTAGCGCCGACCTATCTCACCAAGAGACCCAGTACTTC. Translated: CASNTISADLSHQETQYF.

This rearrangement joins TRBV18 to TRBJ2-4, with 9 positions matching TRBD1. Germline trimming cut 5 bases from V and 7 bases from J; bases unmatched to any gene: 9. There are 15 residues in the CDR3. Germline V gene lookup returns CDR1 KGHSH and CDR2 LQKENI. This CDR3 reads CASSEAGQGSNIQYF. DNA for the CDR3: TGTGCCAGCTCAGAGGCAGGACAGGGGTCGAACATTCAGTACTTC.

The gene calls are TRBV7-2 and TRBJ2-7; D may be TRBD2 (5 bases). V was shortened by 3 bases and J by 7 bases, with 10 bases between the two germline ends. This CDR3 region has 12 residues. The germline gives CDR1 SGHTA, CDR2 FQGNSA. The DNA of the CDR3 is TGTGCCAGCAGCTTCGGGGAAGGGGAGCAGTACTTC. Encoded protein: CASSFGEGEQYF.

The chain combines TRBV19 with TRBJ1-4; perhaps TRBD1 as D (5 bases). This CDR3 has 16 residues. V lost 10 bases to trimming and J lost 3 bases, with 21 bases between them. CDR1 is LNHDA and CDR2 is SQIVND in the germline V gene (reference sequence). The CDR3 DNA reads TGTGCCATGGGGGGGGACCGGCGTCGCGCTAATGAAAAACTGTTTTTT. This encodes CAMGGDRRRANEKLFF.

This chain connects TRBV30 to TRBJ2-2; no reliable D call. The CDR3 runs 16 residues. Trimming removed 3 bases at V and 3 bases at J, with 17 bases between. CDR1 is GTSNPN, CDR2 SVGIG, per germline (reference sequence). The CDR3 sequence: CAWSDDPPGYTGELFF. The CDR3 coding sequence is TGTGCCTGGAGCGACGACCCCCCCGGGTACACCGGGGAGCTGTTTTTT.